Given below is one TCR beta chain in context. In this sample, this clonotype turned up a few times. There is no known antigen for this receptor. Per-nucleotide qualities are absent, and no much larger clonotype sits a single base away. This entry comes from a study of T cells after yellow fever vaccination (dated by TCRdb to between 2019 and 2020). With respect to the entire study: Libraries from fractions with low cell numbers were prepared with the SMART-Seq v4 Ultra Low Input RNA kit. To follow T-cell clones before and after primary and booster YFV17D yellow fever vaccination, bulk TCR alpha and beta repertoires were sequenced over time. The cohort comprised two healthy male donors, one aged 18 to 30 and one aged 30 to 39 years. Blood was collected at multiple timepoints before and after primary and secondary immunization, and bulk PBMC replicates and cell subsets were isolated. The full study reports these points: Because abundant contaminating clonotypes from the bulk population could be contained in FACS-sorted repertoires, computational filtering was required. A small fraction of clonotypes showed up in both the CD4 and CD8 compartments, probably as a result of convergent recombination. Compared with the primary T-cell response, the secondary T-cell response was weaker but faster, peaking on day 5 rather than day 15. The study included only two donors, which limits how far the findings can be generalized. After the booster, most of the clones that had expanded following primary vaccination were detected again (around 95% of CD4 and roughly nine tenths of CD8), which suggests that memory was broadly maintained.

The CDR3, from cysteine to phenylalanine, totals 19 residues. Kept here is only the CDR3 DNA, which spans 57 bases and is read in frame from base 1. Germline trimming: 4 bases from V, 1 base from J; junction bases outside gene matches: 11. The germline V gene encodes CDR1 SGHRS and CDR2 YFSETQ. TCRdb records Illumina NovaSeq 6000 as the sequencer. TCR cDNA was made using 5'RACE template switching, a step that added a universal primer site and unique molecular identifiers. Priming of cDNA synthesis was performed from both the TCR alpha and TCR beta constant segments. Library amplification used two PCR steps, and the second PCR step added sample barcodes and sequencing adapters. Sequencing of libraries was performed on Illumina HiSeq 2500 (2x100 bp) or NovaSeq (2x150 bp). On the study's bioinformatics: MIGEC handled demultiplexing of reads and collapsing into UMI consensus sequences, while MiXCR performed V(D)J alignment. Clonotypes responding to the vaccine were identified with edgeR on replicate PBMC samples, with the criteria of FDR below 0.01 and a log2 fold change above 5 up to day 15. Each bulk clonotype received a CD4 or CD8 identity based on whether the sequenced CD4 or CD8 repertoire contained that clonotype at higher abundance. In-frame beta chains were kept once TCRdb had trimmed the public reads at Q25 with fastp and called clones with MiXCR. All rows with the same CDR3 protein become a single entry with the most common DNA and genes. What appears here as the V and J calls and clone size reflects TCRdb's work, not the paper's. For this sample the table gives some 200,000 distinct CDR3 sequences, of which approximately 3% were detected only once. The ten top clones hold approximately 3% of the sample.

The treatment or condition label of this sample denotes: live attenuated yellow fever vaccine strain. A standard Ficoll-Paque protocol was used to isolate PBMCs from peripheral blood. Dynabeads CD4 and CD8 positive selection kits were used to isolate the CD4 and CD8 T-cell fractions. TriZol was used to extract RNA from bulk PBMCs, CD4 and CD8 fractions, and dextramer-positive and dextramer-negative fractions. The sequenced sample was CD4+ T cells sorted from PBMCs, obtained 10 days after the yellow fever booster vaccination. The origin of this receptor is a man aged 18 to 29 who received the YFV17D yellow fever vaccine. This receptor chain uses TRBV5-1 and TRBJ2-3, with 14 bases aligning to TRBD2. The sequenced DNA is TGCGCCAGCAGCCTGACTAGCGGGGGGGCACCGGTTGGCACAGATACGCAGTATTTT. This translates into CASSLTSGGAPVGTDTQYF.